This TCR beta chain was sequenced for a study of shared clonotypes between healthy human individuals. TCRdb's copy holds only in-frame clones and misses some; the assay was immunoSEQ multiplex PCR. Of roughly 850,000 clones listed, roughly 96% were seen once; the top ten hold less than 0.25%. CD45RO-negative CD8 cells positively selected for CCR7 made up the naive population, which excluded terminally differentiated effector memory CD45RA+ cells. Donors were healthy HIV-negative adults without recent acute infections or vaccinations. Trimming pared 2 bases from V and 2 bases from J, leaving 12 bases between. This CDR3 is built from 15 residues. Germline V gene lookup returns CDR1 SGHRS and CDR2 YFSETQ.

This TCR was sampled from a man aged 30 to 39 in good health. J is TRBJ2-3 and V is TRBV5-1; no reliable D call. The specimen sequenced was naive CD8+ T cells sorted from blood. CDR3 residues: CASSFRFPHTDTQYF. CDR3 DNA: TGCGCCAGCAGCTTTCGGTTTCCACACACAGATACGCAGTATTTT. Full variable domain (missing parts from reference TRBV5-1 and TRBJ2-3): KAGVTQTPRYLIKTRGQQVTLSCSPISGHRSVSWYQQTPGQGLQFLFEYFSETQRNKGNFPGRFSGRQFSNSRSEMNVSTLELGDSALYLCASSFRFPHTDTQYFGPGTRLTVL.